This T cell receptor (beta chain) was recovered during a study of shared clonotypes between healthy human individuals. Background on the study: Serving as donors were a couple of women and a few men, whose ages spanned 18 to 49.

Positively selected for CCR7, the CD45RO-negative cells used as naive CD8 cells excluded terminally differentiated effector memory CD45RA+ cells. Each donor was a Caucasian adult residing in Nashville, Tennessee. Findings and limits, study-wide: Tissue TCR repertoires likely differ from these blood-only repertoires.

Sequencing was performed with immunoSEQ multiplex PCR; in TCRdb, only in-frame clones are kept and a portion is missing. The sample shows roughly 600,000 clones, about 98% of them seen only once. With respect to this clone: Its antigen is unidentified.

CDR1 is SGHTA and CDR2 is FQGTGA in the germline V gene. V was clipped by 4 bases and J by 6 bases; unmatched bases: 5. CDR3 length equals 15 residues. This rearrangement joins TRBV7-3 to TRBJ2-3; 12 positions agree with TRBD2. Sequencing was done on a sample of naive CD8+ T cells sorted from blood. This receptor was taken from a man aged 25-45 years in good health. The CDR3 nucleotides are TGTGCCAGCAGCTCCCCGACTAGCGGGAGTGATACGCAGTATTTT. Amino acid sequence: CASSSPTSGSDTQYF.